This TCR beta chain was sequenced in a study of T cell repertoires in cytomegalovirus infection. Study in general: Carrying CMV and the relevant HLA type showed in public TCR beta signatures. Study conclusions and caveats: CMV-specific TCR beta clonotypes restricted by HLA-C dominated the ex vivo response.

In its sample, this clonotype was seen many times. What it binds is unknown. TCRdb analysed the reads with MiXCR anew, one entry per CDR3 protein. The data contain fewer than 400,000 distinct CDR3 sequences, roughly 20% of them singletons. The clonotype originates from a human donor in good health (CMV status not recorded). Some clones in this sample may be carry-over from other donors' samples. The sample consisted of PBMCs.

The CDR3 reads CASSPPGGSPQPQHF. The CDR3 DNA follows: TGTGCCAGTAGTCCCCCGGGGGGGAGCCCACAGCCCCAGCATTTT. The chain is built from TRBV19 and TRBJ1-5, with D perhaps TRBD1 (5 bases). The CDR3 contains 15 residues. The germline V and J ends were trimmed by 5 bases and 7 bases, with 18 bases remaining between them. The germline gives CDR1 LNHDA, CDR2 SQIVND (reference sequence).